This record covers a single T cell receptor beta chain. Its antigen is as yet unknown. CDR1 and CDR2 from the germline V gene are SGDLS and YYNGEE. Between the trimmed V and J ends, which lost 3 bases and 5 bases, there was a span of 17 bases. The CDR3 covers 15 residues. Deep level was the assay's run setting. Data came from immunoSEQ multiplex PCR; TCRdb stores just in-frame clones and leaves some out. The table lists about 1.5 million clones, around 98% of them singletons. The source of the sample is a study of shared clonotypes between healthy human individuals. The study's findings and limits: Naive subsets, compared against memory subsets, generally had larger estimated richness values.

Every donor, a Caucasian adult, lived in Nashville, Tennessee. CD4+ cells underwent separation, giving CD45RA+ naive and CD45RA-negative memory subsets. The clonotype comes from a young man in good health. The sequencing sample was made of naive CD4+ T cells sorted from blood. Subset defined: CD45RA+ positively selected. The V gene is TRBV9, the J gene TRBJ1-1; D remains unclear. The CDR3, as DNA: TGTGCCAGCAGCGGATCGGGTCCCTTGCGGACTGAAGCTTTCTTT. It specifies CASSGSGPLRTEAFF.